This T cell receptor (beta chain) came from a study of OX40 agonist ivuxolimab in advanced cancers. Across the whole study: Recorded diagnoses for dose-escalation patients were hepatocellular carcinoma, melanoma, renal cell or head and neck cancer. Study-wide findings and caveats: Averaged across samples, CD8+ T cells carried more expanded clones than CD4+ did. Doses of 0.1 to 3.0 mg/kg were accompanied by clonal expansion of CD4+ and CD8+ blood T cells by week 6.

Method: immunoSEQ multiplex PCR; TCRdb's copy keeps in-frame clones and lacks some. The top ten hold 20% to 25% of the sample, which has nearly 80,000 clones, approximately 84% seen once. In the case of this clone: Its antigen remains unknown.

CDR3 length: 14 amino acids. The germline V gene has CDR1 MGHRA and CDR2 YSYEKL. Trimming took off 1 base at V and 1 base at J, with 7 bases between the two ends. Sequences were derived from CD4+ or CD8+ T cells sorted from blood, sampled in a trial of the OX40 agonist ivuxolimab. The source is an adult with an advanced solid tumor such as melanoma, head and neck, liver or kidney cancer. The V gene is TRBV4-1, the J gene TRBJ1-2; D might be TRBD1 (6 bases). The CDR3 sequence is CASSQGTVNYGYTF. The CDR3 region has the DNA TGCGCCAGCAGCCAAGGGACAGTTAACTATGGCTACACCTTC.